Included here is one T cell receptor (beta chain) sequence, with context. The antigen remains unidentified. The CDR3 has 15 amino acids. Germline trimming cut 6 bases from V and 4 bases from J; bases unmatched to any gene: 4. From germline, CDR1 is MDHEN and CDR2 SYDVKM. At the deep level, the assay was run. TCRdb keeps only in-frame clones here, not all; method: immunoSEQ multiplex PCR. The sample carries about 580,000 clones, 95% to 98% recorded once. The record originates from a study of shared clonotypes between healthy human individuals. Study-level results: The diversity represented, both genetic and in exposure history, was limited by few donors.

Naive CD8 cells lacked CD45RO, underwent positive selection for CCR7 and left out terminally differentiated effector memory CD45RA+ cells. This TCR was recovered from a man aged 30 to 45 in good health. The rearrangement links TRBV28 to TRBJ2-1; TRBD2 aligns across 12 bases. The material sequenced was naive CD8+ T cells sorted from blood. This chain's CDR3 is CASRILAGGYNEQFF. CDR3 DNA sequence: TGTGCCAGCAGGATACTAGCGGGAGGTTACAATGAGCAGTTCTTC. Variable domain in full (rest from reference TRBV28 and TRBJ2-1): DVKVTQSSRYLVKRTGEKVFLECVQDMDHENMFWYRQDPGLGLRLIYFSYDVKMKEKGDIPEGYSVSREKKERFSLILESASTNQTSMYLCASRILAGGYNEQFFGPGTRLTVL.